Listed here are 32 T cell receptor beta chains from one sample, sequenced in a study of OX40 agonist ivuxolimab in advanced cancers. Data came from immunoSEQ multiplex PCR; TCRdb stores just in-frame clones and leaves some out. This sample yields 60,000 to 85,000 clones, of which under 95% are seen a single time; about 0.35% belongs to the top ten. This material consisted of CD4+ or CD8+ T cells sorted from blood, taken in a trial of the OX40 agonist ivuxolimab. These receptors originate from an adult with an advanced solid tumor such as melanoma, head and neck, liver or kidney cancer.

CDR3 sequence: CASKGTGQAQPQHF. DNA for the CDR3: TGTGCCAGCAAAGGGACAGGGCAGGCTCAGCCCCAGCATTTT. This chain uses TRBV2 with TRBJ1-5; 9 bases match TRBD1. The CDR3 extends over 14 amino acids. V trimming: 7 bases; J trimming: 6 bases; junction bases outside the gene matches: 7. Germline V gives CDR1 SNHLY, CDR2 FYNNEI.

The V gene is TRBV5-1, the J gene TRBJ2-7; the D gene is possibly TRBD2 (7 bases). The CDR3 extends over 13 amino acids. Germline CDR1 reads SGHRS; CDR2 reads YFSETQ. The V gene lost 2 bases and the J gene lost 6 bases, with 12 bases spanning the gap. CDR3: CASSFGGAGEQYF. The CDR3 nucleotides are TGCGCCAGCAGCTTTGGGGGGGCGGGCGAGCAGTACTTC.

The rearrangement links TRBV29-1 to TRBJ2-1; the D gene is possibly TRBD2 (6 bases). The V end was cut by 2 bases, the J end by 7 bases, with 9 bases between. Germline V gives CDR1 SQVTM, CDR2 ANQGSEA. The CDR3 contains 12 residues. For the CDR3, the DNA is TGCAGCGTTGAATCTAGCGTAAATGAGCAGTTCTTC. Residues: CSVESSVNEQFF.

The rearrangement links TRBV28 to TRBJ2-1; 9 bases line up with TRBD1. CDR1 and CDR2 (germline): MDHEN, SYDVKM. V gave up 7 bases and J gave up 8 bases; unmatched junction bases: 6. This CDR3 region has 13 residues. The CDR3 DNA reads as TGTGCCAGCATTAGACAGGGGGACTATGAGCAGTTCTTC. Encoded protein: CASIRQGDYEQFF.

The chain couples TRBV5-8 to TRBJ1-4; D is undetermined. The germline V gene has CDR1 SGHTS and CDR2 YDEGEE. The CDR3 contains 15 residues. The V gene lost 4 bases and the J gene lost 4 bases, with 14 bases spanning the gap. Written as DNA, the CDR3 is TGTGCCAGCAGCCCAATCGGGGTCATTAATGAAAAACTGTTTTTT. This sequence encodes CASSPIGVINEKLFF.

The V gene is TRBV2, the J gene TRBJ2-5; D unresolved. The germline CDR1 and CDR2 sequences are SNHLY and FYNNEI. The V end lost 6 bases, the J end lost 5 bases, and 19 bases lay between the germline ends. The CDR3 runs 15 residues. The CDR3 here is CASSPYSGTAETQYF. The DNA for the CDR3 is TGTGCCAGCAGCCCTTACTCGGGCACCGCGGAGACCCAGTACTTC.

The rearrangement joins TRBV5-1 to TRBJ1-1; D perhaps matches TRBD1 (5 bases). CDR3 size: 14 residues. The germline V and J ends were trimmed by 2 bases and 4 bases, with 12 bases remaining between them. Germline assignment: CDR1 SGHRS and CDR2 YFSETQ. The CDR3 sequence is CASSFRDASTEAFF. CDR3 in DNA: TGCGCCAGCAGCTTCCGGGACGCTTCCACTGAAGCTTTCTTT.

The V gene is TRBV7-9, the J gene TRBJ2-7; 13 bases are a match to TRBD2. Trimming removed 4 bases from V and 5 bases from J; junction bases left unmatched: 5. There are 15 residues in the CDR3. Per the germline V gene, CDR1 is SEHNR and CDR2 is FQNEAQ (reference sequence). The CDR3 loop reads CASSSGTSGIHEQYF. CDR3 DNA sequence: TGTGCCAGCAGCTCCGGGACTAGCGGGATCCACGAGCAGTACTTC.

The genes are TRBV5-4 and TRBJ2-7; D is undetermined. The CDR3 sequence is 13 residues long. The ends were cut back, 7 bases at V and 3 bases at J, with 14 bases in the middle. Germline V gene data show CDR1 as SGHNT and CDR2 as YYREEE (reference sequence). The CDR3 sequence: CASGYGLIYEQYF. The CDR3 nucleotides are TGTGCCAGCGGATATGGGCTAATCTACGAGCAGTACTTC.

The chain employs TRBV7-2 and TRBJ1-1; D remains ambiguous. This CDR3 is 16 amino acids long. Germline V gene lookup returns CDR1 SGHTA and CDR2 FQGNSA. Trimming stripped 1 base from V and 0 bases from J, with 12 bases between. As DNA, the CDR3 is TGTGCCAGCAGCTTAGACACCAACCTTATGAACACTGAAGCTTTCTTT. Its protein is CASSLDTNLMNTEAFF.

This chain links TRBV7-9 with TRBJ1-1; possible D gene TRBD1, 5 bases. Germline V lookup: CDR1 SEHNR, CDR2 FQNEAQ (reference sequence). The CDR3 is 17 amino acids. V was cut by 5 bases and J by 4 bases, with 23 bases left in between. DNA for the CDR3: TGTGCCAGCAGCCCTTACGGGAGCAGGGTTAATATCACTGAAGCTTTCTTT. It encodes CASSPYGSRVNITEAFF.

The CDR3 coding sequence is TGTGCCAGCATTCGTAGGCGGGGGGGTCCCAATGAGCAGTTCTTC. This gives the protein CASIRRRGGPNEQFF. The chain couples TRBV2 to TRBJ2-1, with 9 bases aligning to TRBD2. The CDR3 sequence is 15 residues long. After removal of 7 bases from V and 6 bases from J, the junction contained 10 bases not matched to a gene. Germline CDR1 reads SNHLY; CDR2 reads FYNNEI.

The chain couples TRBV19 to TRBJ2-1, with TRBD2 matching 11 bases. CDR3 length: 17 amino acids. V gave up 7 bases and J gave up 2 bases; unmatched junction bases: 10. CDR1 is LNHDA, CDR2 SQIVND, per germline (reference sequence). CDR3 nucleotides: TGTGCCAGTACCAAAAACCTAGCGGGAGGTACCTACAATGAGCAGTTCTTC. Its translation: CASTKNLAGGTYNEQFF.

The rearrangement uses TRBV18 and TRBJ1-5; the D gene is possibly TRBD1 (6 bases). The CDR3 is 16 amino acids. Trimming left V 5 bases short and J 0 bases short, with 14 bases between. Germline V lookup: CDR1 KGHSH, CDR2 LQKENI. The CDR3 sequence is CASSVVGGYSNQPQHF. The CDR3 coding sequence is TGTGCCAGCTCAGTTGTCGGGGGCTATAGCAATCAGCCCCAGCATTTT.

This clone was counted a single time. J is TRBJ1-4 and V is TRBV27, with D hard to call. V dropped 3 bases and J dropped 0 bases, with 5 bases sitting between them. Germline V gene sequence: CDR1 MNHEY, CDR2 SMNVEV (reference sequence). CDR3 length: 14 residues. As DNA, the CDR3 is TGTGCCAGCAGTTTCCAGGCAACTAATGAAAAACTGTTTTTT. Residues: CASSFQATNEKLFF.

The J gene is TRBJ2-1, the V gene TRBV10-3, with 12 nucleotides matching TRBD1. V lost 4 bases, J lost 8 bases, and 3 bases stayed unmatched. This CDR3 contains 14 residues. The germline CDR1 and CDR2 sequences are ENHRY and SYGVKD. DNA for the CDR3: TGTGCCATCAGTGGGGACAGGGGGCGAGATGAGCAGTTCTTC. It specifies CAISGDRGRDEQFF.

The chain uses TRBV30 and TRBJ2-2; 8 bases align to TRBD2. CDR1 GTSNPN and CDR2 SVGIG come from the germline V gene (reference sequence). The CDR3 sequence is 16 residues long. J was trimmed by 6 bases and V by 0 bases; bases with no gene match: 9. The CDR3, as DNA: TGTGCCTGGAGTGTAAAGGGCGGGGGGCCGTCCGGGGAGCTGTTTTTT. It is translated as CAWSVKGGGPSGELFF.

The rearrangement links TRBV18 to TRBJ2-7, with 7 bases matching TRBD1. The trim removed 1 base at V and 0 bases at J, leaving 3 bases unmatched. CDR1 and CDR2 from the germline V gene are KGHSH and LQKENI. The CDR3 covers 15 residues. CDR3 DNA sequence: TGTGCCAGCTCACCACTAGGGGGCGCCTCCTACGAGCAGTACTTC. The encoded protein is CASSPLGGASYEQYF. The complete variable domain, with remaining parts taken from reference TRBV18 and TRBJ2-7, reads NAGVMQNPRHLVRRRGQEARLRCSPMKGHSHVYWYRQLPEEGLKFMVYLQKENIIDESGMPKERFSAEFPKEGPSILRIQQVVRGDSAAYFCASSPLGGASYEQYFGPGTRLTVT.

This chain uses TRBV28 with TRBJ1-2; D gene uncertain. Germline CDR1 MDHEN, CDR2 SYDVKM. The V end lost 10 bases, the J end lost 2 bases, and 8 bases lay between the germline ends. The CDR3 totals 11 residues. Written as DNA, the CDR3 is TGTGCCACCGGACGGAACTATGGCTACACCTTC. Its protein product is CATGRNYGYTF.

The chain carries TRBV5-1 and TRBJ2-1; 7 bases are a match to TRBD2. The germline V gene has CDR1 SGHRS and CDR2 YFSETQ. The V and J ends lost 0 bases and 7 bases, in that order; junction bases with no gene match: 10. CDR3 length equals 16 residues. CDR3 DNA sequence: TGCGCCAGCAGCTTGGCAGTGGCGGGAGTCGGGAATGAGCAGTTCTTC. It is translated as CASSLAVAGVGNEQFF.

The chain carries TRBV19 and TRBJ1-1; no definite D call. The ends were cut back, 3 bases at V and 3 bases at J, with 8 bases in the middle. Germline loops: CDR1 LNHDA, CDR2 SQIVND (reference sequence). This CDR3 is 13 amino acids long. DNA of the CDR3: TGTGCCAGTAGTATTGATGTTCACACTGAAGCTTTCTTT. This gives the protein CASSIDVHTEAFF.

A few counts support this clone. The rearrangement links TRBV27 to TRBJ2-1; 10 bases align to TRBD1. Losses at the gene ends were 6 bases for V and 4 bases for J; bases not matched to a gene: 6. The CDR3 spans 15 residues. CDR1 and CDR2 (germline): MNHEY, SMNVEV (reference sequence). Written as DNA, the CDR3 is TGTGCCAGCAGCGGTGACAGGGGGCTTTACAATGAGCAGTTCTTC. It yields the protein CASSGDRGLYNEQFF.

The chain employs TRBV18 and TRBJ2-1, with 12 nucleotides matching TRBD2. Germline V CDR1 and CDR2: KGHSH, LQKENI. There are 15 residues in the CDR3. The V segment lost 0 bases and the J segment 9 bases; nucleotides outside the gene matches: 3. The CDR3 is CASSPPTSGSGEQFF. The CDR3 DNA is TGTGCCAGCTCACCACCGACTAGCGGGAGTGGTGAGCAGTTCTTC.

This clone was seen once. The chain combines TRBV27 with TRBJ2-1; 9 bases align to TRBD2. The germline V gene encodes CDR1 MNHEY and CDR2 SMNVEV (reference sequence). Trimming at V came to 5 bases and at J to 1 base, leaving 6 bases not matched to a gene. CDR3 length equals 16 residues. The CDR3 region is CASSSRGGGSYNEQFF. In DNA, the CDR3 is TGTGCCAGCAGTAGCCGCGGGGGGGGGTCCTACAATGAGCAGTTCTTC.

The CDR3 protein is CASSLVGSSYEQYF. The CDR3 nucleotides read TGTGCCAGCAGCTTAGTGGGAAGCTCCTACGAGCAGTACTTC. V is TRBV5-4 and J is TRBJ2-7; unclear D gene. V shed 2 bases and J shed 0 bases, with 9 bases lying between them. The CDR3 covers 14 residues. The germline CDR1 and CDR2 sequences are SGHNT and YYREEE (reference sequence).

This clone was observed once. The chain carries TRBV27 and TRBJ2-5, with 7 bases identical to TRBD1. V gave up 8 bases and J gave up 3 bases; unmatched junction bases: 6. Germline loops: CDR1 MNHEY, CDR2 SMNVEV (reference sequence). CDR3 length: 13 residues. CDR3 coding DNA: TGTGCCAGCGGTCAGGGGGTAAAAGAGACCCAGTACTTC. Protein product: CASGQGVKETQYF.

This chain uses TRBV9 with TRBJ2-7; no firm D call. V gave up 0 bases and J gave up 6 bases, with 10 bases separating them. Germline values: CDR1 SGDLS, CDR2 YYNGEE. The CDR3 is made up of 13 amino acids. The DNA of the CDR3 is TGTGCCAGCAGCGTAGGATGGACCGGCGAGCAGTACTTC. It yields the protein CASSVGWTGEQYF.

V is TRBV25-1 and J is TRBJ2-6; possibly TRBD1 for D (6 bases). This CDR3 contains 17 residues. The germline V and J ends were trimmed by 3 bases and 0 bases, with 12 bases remaining between them. From germline, CDR1 is MGHDK and CDR2 SYGVNS. CDR3 in amino acids: CASSDTRTASGANVLTF. The CDR3 nucleotides are TGTGCCAGCAGTGATACTAGGACAGCCTCTGGGGCCAACGTCCTGACTTTC.

The chain carries TRBV28 and TRBJ2-3; the match to TRBD1 covers 9 bases. V lost 7 bases, J lost 4 bases, and 9 bases stayed unmatched. This CDR3 contains 15 residues. In germline, CDR1 is MDHEN, CDR2 SYDVKM. As DNA, the CDR3 is TGTGCCAGCATAACCGGGACAGGGACGGCAGATACGCAGTATTTT. It codes for CASITGTGTADTQYF.

V usage is TRBV18 and J usage is TRBJ2-5; D not resolved. Between the trimmed V and J ends, which lost 3 bases and 1 base, there was a span of 3 bases. The CDR3 spans 12 residues. The V gene's germline CDR1 is KGHSH and CDR2 LQKENI. The CDR3 nucleotides read TGTGCCAGCTCACCGCCCCAAGAGACCCAGTACTTC. It encodes CASSPPQETQYF.

This clone appeared once. The rearrangement links TRBV19 to TRBJ2-1; 11 nucleotides align to TRBD2. Germline V CDR1 and CDR2: LNHDA, SQIVND (reference sequence). The ends lost 4 bases at V and 6 bases at J; junction bases unmatched: 5. This CDR3 has 15 amino acids. The CDR3 spells CASSKPGTSGNEQFF. CDR3 coding DNA: TGTGCCAGTAGTAAACCCGGGACTAGCGGCAATGAGCAGTTCTTC.

V is TRBV29-1 and J is TRBJ2-4, with D perhaps matching TRBD1 (6 bases). CDR3 length: 14 amino acids. Per germline, CDR1 SQVTM and CDR2 ANQGSEA. The V gene lost 1 base and the J gene lost 8 bases, with 15 bases spanning the gap. CDR3 sequence reads: CSVEAQQGTDIQYF. The CDR3 coding sequence is TGCAGCGTTGAAGCGCAACAGGGAACGGACATTCAGTACTTC.